This T cell receptor (beta chain) is from a study of lymphopenia after photon versus proton radiotherapy. Whole-study findings and limits: After lymphocyte nadir, photon-treated repertoires showed oligoclonal expansion, especially CD8+ Temra. Under photons, naive T cells and diversity fell while effector/memory populations rose. Larger post-nadir TCR diversity loss correlated inversely with survival in deceased patients.

The V gene's germline CDR1 is SGHVS and CDR2 FQNEAQ. Deletions cut 1 base from V and 13 bases from J, with 16 bases between. This CDR3 contains 13 residues. Here immunoSEQ multiplex PCR was the method, and the copy in TCRdb shows in-frame clones only, minus some. The data contain 89,000 or so clones, over 70% of them seen just once; the ten biggest clones take up more than 1.2%. A remark on this clone: The antigen is unknown.

The material sequenced was peripheral blood, taken from a patient treated with proton-based radiotherapy. The receptor's source is a man aged 55 to 70 with pancreatic cancer. The gene calls are TRBV7-8 and TRBJ1-2; no firm D call. CDR3 coding DNA: TGTGCCAGCAGCTTAGGACTGCAGTTGGGTTGCACCTTC. Amino acids: CASSLGLQLGCTF.